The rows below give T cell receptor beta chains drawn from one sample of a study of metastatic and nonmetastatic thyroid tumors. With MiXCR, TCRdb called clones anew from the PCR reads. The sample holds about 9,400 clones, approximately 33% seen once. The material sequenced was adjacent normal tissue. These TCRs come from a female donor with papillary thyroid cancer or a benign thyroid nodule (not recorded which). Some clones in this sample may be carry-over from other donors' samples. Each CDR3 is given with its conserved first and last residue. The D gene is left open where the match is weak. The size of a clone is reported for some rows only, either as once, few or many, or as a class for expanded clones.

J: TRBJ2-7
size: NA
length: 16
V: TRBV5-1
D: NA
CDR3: CASSLGHRDGHYEQYF
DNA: TGCGCCAGCAGCTTGGGGCACCGGGACGGTCACTACGAGCAGTACTTC

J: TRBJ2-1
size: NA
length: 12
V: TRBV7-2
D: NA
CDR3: CASSPGGGRTFF
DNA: TGTGCCAGCAGCCCAGGAGGGGGCAGGACCTTCTTC

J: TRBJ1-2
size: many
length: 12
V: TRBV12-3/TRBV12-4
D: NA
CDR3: CASSLNNYGYTF
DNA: TGTGCCAGCAGTTTGAATAACTATGGCTACACCTTC

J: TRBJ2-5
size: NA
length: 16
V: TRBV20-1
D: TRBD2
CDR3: CSARVAREEGLAGEYF
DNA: TGCAGTGCTAGAGTGGCCCGCGAGGAGGGCCTAGCGGGGGAGTACTTC

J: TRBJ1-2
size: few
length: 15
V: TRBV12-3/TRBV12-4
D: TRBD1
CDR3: CASSFGTGGRYGYTF
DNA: TGTGCCAGCAGTTTTGGGACAGGGGGACGTTATGGCTACACCTTC

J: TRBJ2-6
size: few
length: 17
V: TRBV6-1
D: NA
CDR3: CASGSLQGNSGANVLTF
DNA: TGTGCCAGCGGGTCCCTACAAGGAAACTCTGGGGCCAACGTCCTGACTTTC

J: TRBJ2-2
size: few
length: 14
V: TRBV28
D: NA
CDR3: CASSLSGRTGELFF
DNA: TGTGCCAGCAGTTTATCGGGAAGGACCGGGGAGCTGTTTTTT

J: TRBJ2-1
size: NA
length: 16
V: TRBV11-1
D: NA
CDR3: CASSLATDSPYNEQFF
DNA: TGTGCCAGCAGCTTAGCTACAGACTCCCCCTACAATGAGCAGTTCTTC

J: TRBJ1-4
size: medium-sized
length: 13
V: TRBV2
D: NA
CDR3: CASSYTVGEKLFF
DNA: TGTGCCAGCTCCTATACCGTAGGGGAAAAACTGTTTTTT

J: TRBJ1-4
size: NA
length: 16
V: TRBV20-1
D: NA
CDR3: CSARDLGGDDDEKLFF
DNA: TGCAGTGCTAGAGATCTGGGGGGGGACGATGATGAAAAACTGTTTTTT

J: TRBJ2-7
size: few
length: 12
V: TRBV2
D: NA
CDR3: CASFGGPYEQYF
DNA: TGTGCCAGCTTCGGCGGTCCTTACGAGCAGTACTTC

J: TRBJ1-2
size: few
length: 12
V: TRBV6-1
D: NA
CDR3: CASKAENYGYTF
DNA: TGTGCCAGCAAGGCAGAGAACTATGGCTACACCTTC

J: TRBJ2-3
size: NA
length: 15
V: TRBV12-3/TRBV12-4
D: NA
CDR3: CASSVGLTSTETQSF
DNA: TGTGCCAGCAGCGTGGGACTCACTAGCACAGAGACGCAGTCTTTT

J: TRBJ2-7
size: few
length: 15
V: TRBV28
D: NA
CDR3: CASSSPGTGDYEQYF
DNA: TGTGCCAGCAGCTCTCCCGGGACGGGGGACTACGAGCAGTACTTC

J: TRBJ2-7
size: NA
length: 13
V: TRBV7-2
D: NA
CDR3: CASSFSSSYEQYF
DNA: TGTGCCAGCAGCTTCTCTAGCTCCTACGAGCAGTACTTC

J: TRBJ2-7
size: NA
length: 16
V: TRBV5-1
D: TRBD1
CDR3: CASSGGQGTRWYEQYF
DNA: TGCGCCAGCAGCGGCGGACAGGGTACGCGGTGGTACGAGCAGTACTTC